A selection of T cell receptor beta chains follows, all from one sample in a study of T cell responses to AZD1222 COVID-19 vaccine. The method was immunoSEQ multiplex PCR; TCRdb's version includes in-frame clones alone and lacks a portion of them. The sample contains some 98,000 clones, roughly 86% of which appear only once. Sample: peripheral blood, taken 28 days after the second AZD1222 dose. Receptor source: an adult who received the AZD1222 COVID-19 vaccine. Both conserved end residues are part of each CDR3. Each record gives: CDR3 protein, CDR3 DNA, V gene, D gene, J gene, clone size. The D gene is left open where the match is weak. Only some rows state a clone size, as once, few, many or a class for expanded clones.

cdr3_aa: CASSSGTGSTDTQYF
cdr3_nt: TGTGCCAGTAGTAGTGGGACAGGGAGCACAGATACGCAGTATTTT
v_call: TRBV19
d_call: TRBD1
j_call: TRBJ2-3
clone_size: .

cdr3_aa: CASSVNLGLAGPINTGELFF
cdr3_nt: TGTGCCAGCAGCGTCAACCTTGGACTAGCGGGACCGATAAACACCGGGGAGCTGTTTTTT
v_call: TRBV9
d_call: TRBD2
j_call: TRBJ2-2
clone_size: .

cdr3_aa: CASSQSPRGEHRGGTEAFF
cdr3_nt: TGCGCCAGCAGTCAGTCCCCCAGGGGGGAACATAGGGGGGGCACTGAAGCTTTCTTT
v_call: TRBV23-1
d_call: TRBD1
j_call: TRBJ1-1
clone_size: once

cdr3_aa: CASRQLEGTQRDSYNEQFF
cdr3_nt: TGTGCCAGCAGACAACTCGAGGGGACCCAGCGGGACTCCTACAATGAGCAGTTCTTC
v_call: TRBV28
d_call: TRBD2
j_call: TRBJ2-1
clone_size: once

cdr3_aa: CASSLARGAGNQPQHF
cdr3_nt: TGTGCCAGCAGCTTAGCGCGGGGGGCGGGCAATCAGCCCCAGCATTTT
v_call: TRBV7-8
d_call: .
j_call: TRBJ1-5
clone_size: .

cdr3_aa: CATSEPGQGTHEQYF
cdr3_nt: TGTGCCACCAGTGAACCGGGACAGGGAACCCACGAGCAGTACTTC
v_call: TRBV24-1
d_call: TRBD1
j_call: TRBJ2-7
clone_size: .

cdr3_aa: CASSQLGLAGEETQYF
cdr3_nt: TGCGCCAGCAGCCAATTAGGACTAGCGGGAGAAGAGACCCAGTACTTC
v_call: TRBV4-1
d_call: TRBD2
j_call: TRBJ2-5
clone_size: .

cdr3_aa: CASSRGQGNSPLHF
cdr3_nt: TGTGCCAGCAGCAGGGGACAGGGGAATTCACCCCTCCACTTT
v_call: TRBV7-2
d_call: TRBD1
j_call: TRBJ1-6
clone_size: few

cdr3_aa: CASSTTNYGYTF
cdr3_nt: TGTGCCAGCAGTACGACGAACTATGGCTACACCTTC
v_call: TRBV27
d_call: .
j_call: TRBJ1-2
clone_size: .

cdr3_aa: CASSVSIGGAGGWNTEAFF
cdr3_nt: TGTGCCAGCAGCGTTTCAATCGGAGGGGCAGGGGGATGGAACACTGAAGCTTTCTTT
v_call: TRBV9
d_call: TRBD1
j_call: TRBJ1-1
clone_size: .

cdr3_aa: CAISGGQPSGGYTF
cdr3_nt: TGTGCCATCAGCGGGGGACAGCCATCGGGTGGCTACACCTTC
v_call: TRBV10-3
d_call: TRBD1
j_call: TRBJ1-2
clone_size: .

cdr3_aa: CASSQGRTGELFF
cdr3_nt: TGTGCCAGCAGCCAGGGTAGGACCGGGGAGCTGTTTTTT
v_call: TRBV6-5
d_call: .
j_call: TRBJ2-2
clone_size: .

cdr3_aa: CARPGARQPQPQHF
cdr3_nt: TGTGCCCGGCCGGGGGCGCGTCAACCGCAGCCCCAGCATTTT
v_call: TRBV13
d_call: .
j_call: TRBJ1-5
clone_size: .

cdr3_aa: CASRPRDRGYNEQFF
cdr3_nt: TGTGCCAGCAGACCCCGGGACAGGGGATACAATGAGCAGTTCTTC
v_call: TRBV7-9
d_call: TRBD1
j_call: TRBJ2-1
clone_size: once

cdr3_aa: CASSLSSSGRRQETQYF
cdr3_nt: TGTGCCAGCAGCTTAAGTTCAAGCGGGAGAAGGCAAGAGACCCAGTACTTC
v_call: TRBV7-3
d_call: TRBD2
j_call: TRBJ2-5
clone_size: .

cdr3_aa: CASSLGQGHNEQFF
cdr3_nt: TGTGCCAGCTCACTGGGACAGGGACACAATGAGCAGTTCTTC
v_call: TRBV18
d_call: TRBD1
j_call: TRBJ2-1
clone_size: .

cdr3_aa: CASSLSKRGYEQYF
cdr3_nt: TGTGCCAGCAGTTTATCGAAGCGGGGCTACGAGCAGTACTTC
v_call: TRBV27
d_call: TRBD2
j_call: TRBJ2-7
clone_size: .

cdr3_aa: CSVEGDSLNTEAFF
cdr3_nt: TGCAGCGTTGAAGGGGACAGCCTGAACACTGAAGCTTTCTTT
v_call: TRBV29-1
d_call: TRBD1
j_call: TRBJ1-1
clone_size: once

cdr3_aa: CASSVGRAEKLFF
cdr3_nt: TGTGCCAGCAGTGTAGGGCGGGCTGAAAAACTGTTTTTT
v_call: TRBV2
d_call: .
j_call: TRBJ1-4
clone_size: .

cdr3_aa: CASSSRDRGTGELFF
cdr3_nt: TGTGCCAGCAGCAGCCGGGACAGGGGCACCGGGGAGCTGTTTTTT
v_call: TRBV7-9
d_call: TRBD1
j_call: TRBJ2-2
clone_size: once

cdr3_aa: CASRLNEIGHQPQHF
cdr3_nt: TGTGCCAGCAGGTTAAACGAAATAGGGCATCAGCCCCAGCATTTT
v_call: TRBV2
d_call: .
j_call: TRBJ1-5
clone_size: .

cdr3_aa: CASSLRTGTEAFF
cdr3_nt: TGTGCCAGCAGCTTGAGGACAGGGACTGAAGCTTTCTTT
v_call: TRBV11-2
d_call: TRBD1
j_call: TRBJ1-1
clone_size: .

cdr3_aa: CASSKEHLDTQYF
cdr3_nt: TGTGCCAGCAGCAAAGAACACTTAGATACGCAGTATTTT
v_call: TRBV21-1
d_call: .
j_call: TRBJ2-3
clone_size: .

cdr3_aa: CASSAQGPMNTEAFF
cdr3_nt: TGCGCCAGCAGCGCACAGGGACCGATGAACACTGAAGCTTTCTTT
v_call: TRBV5-1
d_call: .
j_call: TRBJ1-1
clone_size: .

cdr3_aa: CASSPRDNYGYTF
cdr3_nt: TGTGCCAGCTCACCGAGGGACAATTATGGCTACACCTTC
v_call: TRBV18
d_call: .
j_call: TRBJ1-2
clone_size: .

cdr3_aa: CASSRGDRQNYGYTF
cdr3_nt: TGTGCCAGCAGCCGAGGGGACAGGCAAAACTATGGCTACACCTTC
v_call: TRBV3-1/TRBV3-2
d_call: TRBD1
j_call: TRBJ1-2
clone_size: .

cdr3_aa: CASSEASLAVNEQFF
cdr3_nt: TGTGCCAGCAGTGAAGCGAGTCTAGCTGTAAATGAGCAGTTCTTC
v_call: TRBV6-1
d_call: .
j_call: TRBJ2-1
clone_size: .

cdr3_aa: CASSLDLLSRGFEYEQYF
cdr3_nt: TGTGCCAGCAGTTTAGACCTCCTCTCCCGGGGATTCGAGTACGAGCAGTACTTC
v_call: TRBV27
d_call: .
j_call: TRBJ2-7
clone_size: .

cdr3_aa: CASSQPEKRGEQYF
cdr3_nt: TGTGCCAGTAGCCAACCGGAAAAACGGGGTGAGCAGTACTTC
v_call: TRBV19
d_call: .
j_call: TRBJ2-7
clone_size: .

cdr3_aa: CASAADPRETQYF
cdr3_nt: TGTGCCAGCGCGGCAGACCCCCGAGAGACCCAGTACTTC
v_call: TRBV5-4
d_call: .
j_call: TRBJ2-5
clone_size: .

cdr3_aa: CASSTGQGTGELFF
cdr3_nt: TGTGCCAGCAGCACCGGACAGGGAACCGGGGAGCTGTTTTTT
v_call: TRBV5-4
d_call: TRBD1
j_call: TRBJ2-2
clone_size: .

cdr3_aa: CASSLLASGRRGETQYF
cdr3_nt: TGCGCCAGCAGCTTGTTGGCTAGCGGAAGACGGGGAGAGACCCAGTACTTC
v_call: TRBV5-1
d_call: TRBD2
j_call: TRBJ2-5
clone_size: .

cdr3_aa: CASSRLERTDTQYF
cdr3_nt: TGTGCCAGTAGTCGACTAGAACGCACAGATACGCAGTATTTT
v_call: TRBV19
d_call: .
j_call: TRBJ2-3
clone_size: .

cdr3_aa: CASSLASGGRAFGEQYF
cdr3_nt: TGTGCCAGCAGCTTAGCGTCAGGGGGGAGGGCCTTTGGGGAGCAGTACTTC
v_call: TRBV11-2
d_call: .
j_call: TRBJ2-7
clone_size: .

cdr3_aa: CASSSTGTGGSYNEQFF
cdr3_nt: TGTGCCAGCAGCTCCACCGGGACAGGGGGTTCCTACAATGAGCAGTTCTTC
v_call: TRBV7-3
d_call: TRBD1
j_call: TRBJ2-1
clone_size: .

cdr3_aa: CATSFRGNTGELFF
cdr3_nt: TGTGCCACCTCATTCAGGGGGAACACCGGGGAGCTGTTTTTT
v_call: TRBV24-1
d_call: .
j_call: TRBJ2-2
clone_size: .

cdr3_aa: CASSGTAGNQPQHF
cdr3_nt: TGTGCCAGCAGCGGGACAGCGGGCAATCAGCCCCAGCATTTT
v_call: TRBV28
d_call: TRBD1
j_call: TRBJ1-5
clone_size: .

cdr3_aa: CAWSHSSYNSPLHF
cdr3_nt: TGTGCCTGGAGTCACAGCTCCTATAATTCACCCCTCCACTTT
v_call: TRBV30
d_call: .
j_call: TRBJ1-6
clone_size: .

cdr3_aa: CAISQGQGAGEAFF
cdr3_nt: TGTGCCATCAGCCAGGGACAGGGGGCTGGTGAAGCTTTCTTT
v_call: TRBV10-3
d_call: TRBD1
j_call: TRBJ1-1
clone_size: .

cdr3_aa: CASSLAPGNTIYF
cdr3_nt: TGTGCCAGCAGCTTAGCCCCTGGAAACACCATATATTTT
v_call: TRBV11-2
d_call: .
j_call: TRBJ1-3
clone_size: .

cdr3_aa: CASATLNEQYF
cdr3_nt: TGTGCCAGCGCGACTCTCAACGAGCAGTACTTC
v_call: TRBV27
d_call: .
j_call: TRBJ2-7
clone_size: .

cdr3_aa: CATSPTGSYGYTF
cdr3_nt: TGTGCCACCAGTCCAACGGGGTCCTATGGCTACACCTTC
v_call: TRBV24-1
d_call: .
j_call: TRBJ1-2
clone_size: .

cdr3_aa: CASTPEPERSTYEQYF
cdr3_nt: TGTGCCAGCACCCCCGAGCCAGAACGGAGCACCTACGAGCAGTACTTC
v_call: TRBV6-7
d_call: .
j_call: TRBJ2-7
clone_size: .

cdr3_aa: CATSGPSGDTQYF
cdr3_nt: TGTGCCACCAGTGGTCCCAGCGGGGATACGCAGTATTTT
v_call: TRBV24-1
d_call: .
j_call: TRBJ2-3
clone_size: once

cdr3_aa: CASSYVAGAFDEQFF
cdr3_nt: TGTGCCAGCAGTTACGTAGCGGGAGCTTTCGATGAGCAGTTCTTC
v_call: TRBV6-2/TRBV6-3
d_call: TRBD2
j_call: TRBJ2-1
clone_size: .

cdr3_aa: CAISKSGQGDEQFF
cdr3_nt: TGTGCCATCAGTAAATCGGGACAGGGCGATGAGCAGTTCTTC
v_call: TRBV10-3
d_call: TRBD1
j_call: TRBJ2-1
clone_size: .

cdr3_aa: CASSRGTGGPYEQYF
cdr3_nt: TGTGCCAGCAGCCGTGGGACAGGGGGCCCCTACGAGCAGTACTTC
v_call: TRBV13
d_call: TRBD1
j_call: TRBJ2-7
clone_size: .

cdr3_aa: CASSQVIGLWGFGNEQFF
cdr3_nt: TGTGCCAGCAGCCAAGTTATAGGTCTATGGGGTTTTGGAAATGAGCAGTTCTTC
v_call: TRBV14
d_call: .
j_call: TRBJ2-1
clone_size: .

cdr3_aa: CASSLGQGGEKLFF
cdr3_nt: TGTGCCAGCAGCTTAGGGCAGGGTGGCGAAAAACTGTTTTTT
v_call: TRBV7-9
d_call: .
j_call: TRBJ1-4
clone_size: once

cdr3_aa: CSAFVGMGAKNIQYF
cdr3_nt: TGCAGCGCCTTTGTGGGAATGGGAGCCAAAAACATTCAGTACTTC
v_call: TRBV29-1
d_call: .
j_call: TRBJ2-4
clone_size: .

cdr3_aa: CASSPPWEGIEAFF
cdr3_nt: TGTGCCAGCAGTCCTCCGTGGGAGGGAATCGAAGCTTTCTTT
v_call: TRBV25-1
d_call: .
j_call: TRBJ1-1
clone_size: .

cdr3_aa: CASSLVGTDTQYF
cdr3_nt: TGCGCCAGCAGCTTGGTAGGGACAGATACGCAGTATTTT
v_call: TRBV5-1
d_call: .
j_call: TRBJ2-3
clone_size: .